Listed here are 30 T cell receptor beta chains from one sample, sequenced in a study of shared clonotypes between healthy human individuals. Using immunoSEQ multiplex PCR, the repertoire was profiled, and TCRdb retains in-frame clones only, with some absent. The sample shows some 2,400,000 clones, 95% of them seen only once. What was sequenced was naive CD4+ T cells sorted from blood. Documented subset: CD45RA+ positively selected. These receptors came from a man younger than 35 in good health.

This chain uses TRBV11-2 with TRBJ2-1, with D possibly called TRBD1 or TRBD2 (5 bases each). This CDR3 spans 14 amino acids. With 2 bases removed from V and 5 bases from J, the gap between germline ends came to 10 bases. Germline values: CDR1 SGHAT, CDR2 FQNNGV. DNA of the CDR3: TGTGCCAGCAGCTTATCAAGAGGGGACAATGAGCAGTTCTTC. Translation: CASSLSRGDNEQFF.

This clone was observed a single time. This rearrangement joins TRBV7-9 to TRBJ2-7, with 12 bases aligning to TRBD2. The germline gives CDR1 SEHNR, CDR2 FQNEAQ (reference sequence). J lost 2 bases, V lost 5 bases, and 4 bases had no gene match. This CDR3 is built from 15 residues. The CDR3 reads CASSVRTSGTYEQYF. The CDR3 DNA follows: TGTGCCAGCAGCGTACGGACTAGCGGGACCTACGAGCAGTACTTC.

The chain uses TRBV30 and TRBJ2-1; D gene uncertain. The V and J ends lost 3 bases and 1 base respectively, with 10 bases between them. The CDR3 covers 14 residues. Per the germline V gene, CDR1 is GTSNPN and CDR2 is SVGIG (reference sequence). For the CDR3, the DNA is TGTGCCTGGAGCGCCTTACTATCCTACAATGAGCAGTTCTTC. This sequence encodes CAWSALLSYNEQFF.

This chain uses TRBV7-3 with TRBJ2-7; 9 bases are shared with TRBD1. Per germline, CDR1 SGHTA and CDR2 FQGTGA. The V and J ends lost 5 bases and 5 bases, in that order; junction bases with no gene match: 7. This CDR3 has 14 residues. DNA of the CDR3: TGTGCCAGCAGCCCAGGGGACAGGGAAGACGAGCAGTACTTC. It codes for CASSPGDREDEQYF. The complete variable domain, with remaining parts taken from reference TRBV7-3 and TRBJ2-7, reads GAGVSQTPSNKVTEKGKYVELRCDPISGHTALYWYRQSLGQGPEFLIYFQGTGAADDSGLPNDRFFAVRPEGSVSTLKIQRTERGDSAVYLCASSPGDREDEQYFGPGTRLTVT.

This clone was recorded once. The rearrangement links TRBV9 to TRBJ2-1, with TRBD1 matching 12 bases. The CDR3 sequence is 16 residues long. Germline loops: CDR1 SGDLS, CDR2 YYNGEE. The ends lost 4 bases at V and 4 bases at J; junction bases unmatched: 6. The chain's CDR3 is CASSPSGQGAYNEQFF. Written as DNA, the CDR3 is TGTGCCAGCAGCCCTTCGGGACAGGGGGCGTACAATGAGCAGTTCTTC.

With respect to this clone: The same CDR3 is also encoded by other DNA sequences in this sample. This chain connects TRBV5-1 to TRBJ2-5, with unresolved D. CDR3 length: 15 residues. V was clipped by 0 bases and J by 4 bases, with 13 bases between them. The germline gives CDR1 SGHRS, CDR2 YFSETQ. CDR3 region: CASSLGSSRTETQYF. CDR3 coding DNA: TGCGCCAGCAGCTTGGGCAGCTCTAGGACAGAGACCCAGTACTTC. The complete variable domain, with remaining parts taken from reference TRBV5-1 and TRBJ2-5, reads KAGVTQTPRYLIKTRGQQVTLSCSPISGHRSVSWYQQTPGQGLQFLFEYFSETQRNKGNFPGRFSGRQFSNSRSEMNVSTLELGDSALYLCASSLGSSRTETQYFGPGTRLLVL.

This sequence joins TRBV5-1 and TRBJ2-6; D call uncertain. The CDR3 length is 13 residues. Looked up from germline, CDR1 is SGHRS and CDR2 is YFSETQ. V shed 3 bases and J shed 2 bases, with 3 bases lying between them. CDR3 sequence reads: CASSSPGANVLTF. In DNA, the CDR3 is TGCGCCAGCAGCTCCCCTGGGGCCAACGTCCTGACTTTC.

V and J are TRBV2 and TRBJ1-6; 9 nucleotides match TRBD1. Germline CDR1 SNHLY, CDR2 FYNNEI. V lost 6 bases and J lost 0; bases outside the gene matches: 15. CDR3 length: 20 amino acids. CDR3 DNA: TGTGCCAGCAGCTTCTCCCGAAGGACAGGGGAGAGCTCCTATAATTCACCCCTCCACTTT. It is translated as CASSFSRRTGESSYNSPLHF.

J is TRBJ2-1 and V is TRBV10-3, with 7 bases that match TRBD2. Germline assignment: CDR1 ENHRY and CDR2 SYGVKD. The trim removed 7 bases at V and 4 bases at J, leaving 13 bases unmatched. CDR3 size: 16 residues. CDR3 bases: TGTGCCATCACCGAGTCATCGGGGGGTCTTTACAATGAGCAGTTCTTC. Translation gives CAITESSGGLYNEQFF.

V gene TRBV28 combines with J gene TRBJ2-3, with TRBD2 as a possible D gene (6 bases). The CDR3 sequence is 15 residues long. Per the germline V gene, CDR1 is MDHEN and CDR2 is SYDVKM. The V end lost 3 bases, the J end lost 2 bases, and 12 bases lay between the germline ends. The CDR3 nucleotides read TGTGCCAGCAGTTTTCGCGGGGCCCCCACAGATACGCAGTATTTT. It codes for CASSFRGAPTDTQYF.

The chain uses TRBV29-1 and TRBJ1-2; TRBD1 matches 9 bases. With V trimmed by 1 base and J by 2 bases, 5 bases remained unmatched. The germline gives CDR1 SQVTM, CDR2 ANQGSEA. The CDR3 is 15 residues long. CDR3 DNA: TGCAGCGTTGAAGGATACAGGGGGCGGAACTATGGCTACACCTTC. It encodes CSVEGYRGRNYGYTF.

This chain connects TRBV5-4 to TRBJ2-7; 10 positions agree with TRBD2. The J segment lost 4 bases and the V segment lost 3 bases, leaving 10 bases of the junction unmatched. The CDR3 spans 16 residues. Germline V gene sequence: CDR1 SGHNT, CDR2 YYREEE (reference sequence). CDR3 in DNA: TGTGCCAGCAGCTCTGATCGACTAGCGGGCCCTTACGAGCAGTACTTC. It yields the protein CASSSDRLAGPYEQYF.

The chain carries TRBV6-5 and TRBJ1-2; D is undetermined. Germline CDR1 reads MNHEY; CDR2 reads SVGAGI. There are 14 residues in the CDR3. V was clipped by 6 bases and J by 3 bases, with 14 bases between them. CDR3 sequence reads: CASSRGRTDYGYTF. CDR3 nucleotide sequence: TGTGCCAGCAGCCGAGGCAGGACCGACTATGGCTACACCTTC.

With regard to this clone: Other DNA sequences from this sample encode an identical CDR3 as well. The chain is built from TRBV6-5 and TRBJ1-6; 8 positions agree with TRBD1. The CDR3 length is 15 residues. Germline CDR1 is MNHEY and CDR2 is SVGAGI. With V trimmed by 2 bases and J by 7 bases, 4 bases remained unmatched. CDR3 nucleotide sequence: TGTGCCAGCAGTTACGTGCAGGGGGCGAATTCACCCCTCCACTTT. Translating gives CASSYVQGANSPLHF.

This clone has a single count. The chain has TRBV18 and TRBJ1-3; D ambiguous. The CDR3 is made up of 16 amino acids. The V and J ends lost 1 base and 3 bases respectively, with 13 bases between them. Germline V gene lookup returns CDR1 KGHSH and CDR2 LQKENI. The CDR3 nucleotides are TGTGCCAGCTCACCACGAATCCCGGACCATGGAAACACCATATATTTT. As protein: CASSPRIPDHGNTIYF.

The CDR3 sequence is CASSLGSGTGGYETQYF. CDR3 DNA: TGTGCCAGCAGCTTAGGATCGGGGACAGGGGGTTATGAGACCCAGTACTTC. The chain is built from TRBV7-9 and TRBJ2-5; 11 nucleotides agree with TRBD1. Germline assignment: CDR1 SEHNR and CDR2 FQNEAQ (reference sequence). After removal of 1 base from V and 5 bases from J, the junction contained 9 bases not matched to a gene. The CDR3 spans 17 residues.

The chain has TRBV5-4 and TRBJ2-5; D tentatively fits TRBD1 or TRBD2 (5 bases each). Germline V lookup: CDR1 SGHNT, CDR2 YYREEE (reference sequence). V was clipped by 5 bases and J by 0 bases, with 17 bases between them. This CDR3 contains 16 residues. CDR3 sequence reads: CASSRPGPANQETQYF. The CDR3 DNA follows: TGTGCCAGCAGTCGACCGGGACCGGCGAACCAAGAGACCCAGTACTTC.

As concerns this clone: Additional DNA sequences in this sample encode the identical CDR3. This chain uses TRBV7-2 with TRBJ2-5; D perhaps matches TRBD2 (6 bases). CDR1 SGHTA and CDR2 FQGNSA come from the germline V gene. The CDR3 sequence is 14 residues long. The V end lost 3 bases, the J end lost 1 base, and 9 bases lay between the germline ends. The CDR3 protein is CASSFSGSQETQYF. CDR3 DNA sequence: TGTGCCAGCAGCTTTAGCGGAAGCCAAGAGACCCAGTACTTC.

There are a few counts of this clone. The chain joins TRBV7-8 to TRBJ1-5; 7 bases agree with TRBD1. V lost 5 bases to trimming and J lost 5 bases; unmatched junction nucleotides: 6. The CDR3 runs 14 residues. Germline loops: CDR1 SGHVS, CDR2 FQNEAQ. CDR3 sequence (DNA): TGTGCCAGCAGCATAACCACAGGGGATCAGCCCCAGCATTTT. It is translated as CASSITTGDQPQHF.

The chain is built from TRBV28 and TRBJ2-7, with TRBD2 matching 8 bases. The V segment lost 3 bases and the J segment 5 bases; nucleotides outside the gene matches: 6. Germline V gene data show CDR1 as MDHEN and CDR2 as SYDVKM. The length of the CDR3 is 14 residues. CDR3: CASSFRGGLHEQYF. The DNA of the CDR3 is TGTGCCAGCAGTTTTCGGGGGGGCTTGCACGAGCAGTACTTC.

V gene TRBV10-3 combines with J gene TRBJ1-2; 7 bases are shared with TRBD1. Germline V gene data show CDR1 as ENHRY and CDR2 as SYGVKD. CDR3 size: 12 residues. Trimming at V came to 6 bases and at J to 6 bases, leaving 4 bases not matched to a gene. This CDR3 is CAIRTGVDGYTF. In DNA form, the CDR3 reads TGTGCCATCAGAACAGGGGTCGATGGCTACACCTTC.

The chain employs TRBV11-2 and TRBJ1-6; no reliable D call. This CDR3 is 9 amino acids long. Germline loops: CDR1 SGHAT, CDR2 FQNNGV. With 8 bases removed from V and 13 bases from J, the gap between germline ends came to 6 bases. The CDR3 reads CASGGPLHF. CDR3 coding DNA: TGTGCCAGCGGCGGGCCCCTCCACTTT.

This clone was detected once. The chain has TRBV11-2 and TRBJ2-7, with 11 bases identical to TRBD1. Germline V gives CDR1 SGHAT, CDR2 FQNNGV. This CDR3 spans 14 amino acids. The ends lost 6 bases at V and 4 bases at J; junction bases unmatched: 5. The CDR3 reads CASSSGQGEYEQYF. The CDR3 region has the DNA TGTGCCAGCAGTTCGGGACAGGGGGAATACGAGCAGTACTTC.

The chain recombines TRBV30 with TRBJ2-5, with 7 bases aligning to TRBD1. The germline gives CDR1 GTSNPN, CDR2 SVGIG (reference sequence). This CDR3 spans 12 amino acids. Here the CDR3 DNA reads TGTGCATTACAACAGGGGAAAGAGACCCAGTACTTC. It encodes CALQQGKETQYF.

This clone was counted once. Other nucleotide sequences in the sample specify the same CDR3. DNA for the CDR3: TGTGCCAGCAGTCCCCCCGGGGGCTTCTACGAGCAGTACTTC. As protein: CASSPPGGFYEQYF. J is TRBJ2-7 and V is TRBV7-9; D possibly matches TRBD1 or TRBD2 (6 bases each). V was shortened by 6 bases and J by 3 bases, with 15 bases between the two germline ends. Germline V gene data show CDR1 as SEHNR and CDR2 as FQNEAQ (reference sequence). This CDR3 is built from 14 residues.

For the CDR3, the DNA is TGTGCCAGCAGCCAAGTTGGGGGCTTTCGGTCACCCCTCCACTTT. Protein product: CASSQVGGFRSPLHF. This chain joins TRBV4-2 and TRBJ1-6; tentatively, D is TRBD1 (6 bases). V was pared by 1 base and J by 10 bases, with 14 bases between. The CDR3 is 15 amino acids. From germline, CDR1 is LGHNA and CDR2 YNFKEQ.

This clone occurred once. The chain combines TRBV4-1 with TRBJ2-1, with D maybe TRBD2 (6 bases). CDR3 length: 17 amino acids. V was trimmed by 3 bases and J by 1 base, leaving 16 bases between them. Germline-derived CDR1 and CDR2 are MGHRA and YSYEKL. CDR3 sequence (DNA): TGCGCCAGCAGCCACCCCGGGACTGGCCTTTCCTACAATGAGCAGTTCTTC. Protein product: CASSHPGTGLSYNEQFF.

This sequence joins TRBV27 and TRBJ1-6; D not resolved. CDR1 and CDR2 from the germline V gene are MNHEY and SMNVEV (reference sequence). Trimming cost V 10 bases and J 4 bases, with 11 bases left between them. There are 13 residues in the CDR3. The CDR3 here is CATSTGYNSPLHF. CDR3 DNA: TGTGCCACCTCGACCGGGTATAATTCACCCCTCCACTTT.

The chain combines TRBV19 with TRBJ1-5; D might be TRBD1 (6 bases). Trimming shortened V by 8 bases and J by 7 bases, and 12 bases separated the two germline ends. Germline CDR1 is LNHDA and CDR2 is SQIVND (reference sequence). This CDR3 region has 12 residues. In DNA form, the CDR3 reads TGTGCCAGTCAGGGGTTTGGGCAGCCCCAGCATTTT. This gives the protein CASQGFGQPQHF.

This chain links TRBV10-3 with TRBJ1-1; the D is unclear. CDR1 and CDR2 from the germline V gene are ENHRY and SYGVKD. This CDR3 is built from 15 residues. Trimming cost V 4 bases and J 0 bases, with 12 bases left between them. DNA for the CDR3: TGTGCCATCAGTGGGAGCTCGGTGCTGAACACTGAAGCTTTCTTT. It specifies CAISGSSVLNTEAFF.